The 17 T cell receptor beta chains reported below all come from one sample, sequenced in a study of shared clonotypes between healthy human individuals. TCRdb keeps only in-frame clones here, not all; method: immunoSEQ multiplex PCR. The sample shows some 2,000,000 clones, roughly 95% of them seen only once. Sequencing input: naive CD4+ T cells sorted from blood. Subset given: CD45RA+ positively selected. These receptors originate from a man aged 18 to 30 in good health.

The gene calls are TRBV27 and TRBJ2-1; D might be TRBD2 (5 bases). Trimming pared 6 bases from V and 6 bases from J, leaving 18 bases between. Per the germline V gene, CDR1 is MNHEY and CDR2 is SMNVEV (reference sequence). CDR3 size: 15 residues. CDR3 residues: CASSRPLAGTNEQFF. As DNA, the CDR3 is TGTGCCAGCAGCAGACCATTGGCGGGCACCAATGAGCAGTTCTTC.

The chain combines TRBV7-8 with TRBJ1-5; weak D call: TRBD1 (6 bases). The V gene's germline CDR1 is SGHVS and CDR2 FQNEAQ. Trimming removed 4 bases at V and 2 bases at J, with 15 bases between. The CDR3 is 16 residues long. The CDR3 nucleotides read TGTGCCAGCAGCTCCCGGCAGTCAGGGGGCAATCAGCCCCAGCATTTT. Translated, it gives CASSSRQSGGNQPQHF. Variable domain in full (rest from reference TRBV7-8 and TRBJ1-5): GAGVSQSPRYKVAKRGQDVALRCDPISGHVSLFWYQQALGQGPEFLTYFQNEAQLDKSGLPSDRFFAERPEGSVSTLKIQRTQQEDSAVYLCASSSRQSGGNQPQHFGDGTRLSIL.

J is TRBJ2-2 and V is TRBV4-1, with D tentatively TRBD1 (5 bases). Trimming stripped 3 bases from V and 4 bases from J, with 12 bases between. This CDR3 is built from 15 residues. From germline, CDR1 is MGHRA and CDR2 YSYEKL. CDR3 DNA: TGCGCCAGCAGCCAGGCGTTGGGGCCCACCGGGGAGCTGTTTTTT. It codes for CASSQALGPTGELFF.

The rearrangement links TRBV19 to TRBJ2-2; D is perhaps TRBD2 (6 bases). CDR3 size: 15 residues. V was clipped by 7 bases and J by 6 bases, with 18 bases between them. Germline loops: CDR1 LNHDA, CDR2 SQIVND (reference sequence). The CDR3 bases are TGTGCCAGTATCCAATCGGCGGGGTCCTCCGGGGAGCTGTTTTTT. Its translation is CASIQSAGSSGELFF.

Points on this clone: The identical CDR3 is also encoded by other nucleotide sequences in the sample. The CDR3 protein is CASSSGTSETQYF. CDR3 in DNA: TGCGCCAGCAGCTCCGGGACAAGCGAGACCCAGTACTTC. This chain connects TRBV5-1 to TRBJ2-5, with D tentatively TRBD1 (6 bases). Germline V gene data show CDR1 as SGHRS and CDR2 as YFSETQ. The germline V and J ends were trimmed by 3 bases and 5 bases, with 11 bases remaining between them. The CDR3 sequence is 13 residues long.

This sequence joins TRBV7-3 and TRBJ2-3; no reliable D call. CDR1 is SGHTA, CDR2 FQGTGA, per germline. The CDR3 loop spans 14 amino acids. Trimming stripped 5 bases from V and 4 bases from J, with 13 bases between. DNA for the CDR3: TGTGCCAGCAGCCGTGCTAGTGTATCAGATACGCAGTATTTT. The encoded protein is CASSRASVSDTQYF.

V gene TRBV14 combines with J gene TRBJ2-7; D is possibly TRBD1 (5 bases). The CDR3 is 17 residues long. Germline V gene data show CDR1 as SGHDN and CDR2 as FVKESK. Deletions cut 4 bases from V and 0 bases from J, with 19 bases between. CDR3 DNA sequence: TGTGCCAGCAGCCCCCAGGGTTGGGGCGAAAGCTCCTACGAGCAGTACTTC. Encoded protein: CASSPQGWGESSYEQYF.

The chain employs TRBV7-6 and TRBJ1-1, with D uncertain. Germline lookup yields CDR1 SGHVS and CDR2 FNYEAQ. The V end was cut by 5 bases, the J end by 6 bases, with 10 bases between. This CDR3 has 12 amino acids. CDR3 amino acids: CASSLDKSEAFF. The CDR3 DNA follows: TGTGCCAGCAGCCTCGACAAGTCTGAAGCTTTCTTT.

A remark on this clone: Other DNA sequences in the sample encode the same CDR3. The chain is built from TRBV10-2 and TRBJ1-2; D gene uncertain. Germline-derived CDR1 and CDR2 are WSHSY and SAAADI. The ends were cut back, 3 bases at V and 4 bases at J, with 3 bases in the middle. There are 11 residues in the CDR3. CDR3: CASSDSYGYTF. The CDR3 coding sequence is TGCGCCAGCAGTGATTCCTATGGCTACACCTTC.

The chain recombines TRBV9 with TRBJ2-2, with D maybe TRBD1 (6 bases). In germline, CDR1 is SGDLS, CDR2 YYNGEE. V lost 4 bases and J lost 3, with 13 bases in between. The CDR3 covers 15 residues. CDR3 residues: CASSTDRSHTGELFF. The CDR3 DNA reads as TGTGCCAGCAGCACGGACAGATCCCACACCGGGGAGCTGTTTTTT.

The chain joins TRBV19 to TRBJ1-5; no clear D gene. The CDR3 covers 13 residues. V was pared by 11 bases and J by 7 bases, with 18 bases between. Germline V gene data show CDR1 as LNHDA and CDR2 as SQIVND (reference sequence). The CDR3 DNA is TGTGCCGTCGACGGGGATGGGAAACAGCCCCAGCATTTT. The encoded protein is CAVDGDGKQPQHF.

This chain uses TRBV5-3 with TRBJ1-1; D unresolved. TRBV5-3 is labeled an ORF, and its function is uncertain. The V and J ends lost 6 bases and 9 bases respectively, with 3 bases between them. This CDR3 spans 8 amino acids. The CDR3 DNA is TGTGCCAGAAACCAAGCTTTCTTT. It is translated as CARNQAFF.

Turning to this clone: This specimen includes other DNA sequences encoding the same CDR3. This sequence joins TRBV5-1 and TRBJ2-1; D not certain. This CDR3 is built from 14 residues. V was cut by 0 bases and J by 0 bases, with 4 bases left in between. Germline lookup yields CDR1 SGHRS and CDR2 YFSETQ. The CDR3 coding sequence is TGCGCCAGCAGCTTGGGGGTCTCCTACAATGAGCAGTTCTTC. Translation gives CASSLGVSYNEQFF.

This rearrangement joins TRBV21-1 to TRBJ2-7; the table's D call, TRBD1, has no DNA check behind it. TRBV21-1 is a listed pseudogene. The CDR3 length is 14 residues. CDR3 sequence reads: CASSRQAYFSEQYF. The DNA of the CDR3 is TGTGCCAGCAGCAGACAGGCCTACTTTTCCGAGCAGTACTTC.

This chain links TRBV5-1 with TRBJ2-4, with TRBD1 identical over 11 bases. This CDR3 is built from 12 residues. J was trimmed by 11 bases and V by 4 bases; bases with no gene match: 2. The germline V gene encodes CDR1 SGHRS and CDR2 YFSETQ. This chain's CDR3 is CASSPGQGVQYF. CDR3 bases: TGCGCCAGCAGCCCGGGACAGGGGGTTCAGTACTTC.

Turning to this clone: In the same sample, other DNA sequences code for this CDR3. The rearrangement uses TRBV18 and TRBJ2-1, with 9 positions matching TRBD2. The J segment lost 8 bases and the V segment lost 0 bases, leaving 2 bases of the junction unmatched. The CDR3 spans 14 residues. Germline V lookup: CDR1 KGHSH, CDR2 LQKENI. CDR3 nucleotide sequence: TGTGCCAGCTCACCACCAGGACTAGCGTATGAGCAGTTCTTC. It specifies CASSPPGLAYEQFF.

This chain connects TRBV10-3 to TRBJ1-1; D gene unclear. Germline V gene lookup returns CDR1 ENHRY and CDR2 SYGVKD. Trimming stripped 0 bases from V and 0 bases from J, with 8 bases between. This CDR3 is 15 amino acids long. The CDR3 protein is CAISESSLMNTEAFF. As DNA, the CDR3 is TGTGCCATCAGTGAGTCGAGTCTGATGAACACTGAAGCTTTCTTT.